This T cell receptor beta chain was profiled in a study of low-dose radiotherapy and immunotherapy resistance in tumors (dated by TCRdb to between 2021 and 2022). Concerning the study at large: In Cohort 1, each fraction delivered 0.5 Gy every 2 weeks, and the prescribed total PTV dose was 6.5 Gy. Nivolumab and ipilimumab were both given intravenously, with nivolumab at a 240 mg flat dose every two weeks and ipilimumab at 1 mg/kg every six weeks. In Cohort 2, 1 Gy per fraction was delivered every two weeks, for a total of 13 Gy over 26 weeks. Cyclophosphamide 200 mg/m2 was administered intravenously every two weeks, one day before each radiation and immunotherapy administration. Patients took aspirin 300 mg orally once daily for four cycles, starting on cycle 1 day 1. The translational analysis covered eight patients: three from the first dose cohort and the first five from the second dose cohort. Randomization of trial participants into treatment groups was not performed.

Reads for this sample came from an Illumina HiSeq 2500. First-strand cDNA was synthesized using Superscript III and a set of TRAV- and TRBV-specific primers, so that both TCRalpha and TCRbeta chains were covered. TCRs were amplified with Phusion for 20 PCR cycles, with a constant-region primer paired with the adapter attached to the V primers. Amplification of the isolated mRNA was done with the MessageAmp II aRNA Amplification Kit, which involved a roughly 15-hour in vitro transcription at 37 degrees C. mRNA for TCR sequencing was isolated with the Dynabeads mRNA DIRECT Purification Kit. A second approximately 25-cycle Phusion PCR added indexed Illumina adapters, and products were purified with AMPure XP beads. The original pipeline was this. Using custom Perl scripts, TCR sequences that encoded the same protein were pooled, out-of-frame sequences were dropped, and the abundance of each clonotype was calculated. The analysis excluded TCR sequences that were supported by just one read. Shannon entropy, Gini index, clonality, richness, and the frequency of TCRs shared between repertoires were included as repertoire metrics. TCRdb cleaned the public reads at Q25 with fastp, built clones with MiXCR and kept in-frame beta chains. Each record represents a unique CDR3 protein, reported with the most common genes and DNA among its rows. The V and J calls reflect TCRdb's pipeline rather than the authors' work. The table for this sample lists 65,000 to 90,000 distinct CDR3 sequences; 15% to 20% of them were counted only once. Around 6.1% of the sample is taken by the ten largest.

This clonotype came up many times. No antigen is known for it. Base qualities are not provided; no much larger clone lies one nucleotide away. Cut back by 3 bases and 0 bases, the V and J ends lie 13 bases apart. There are 16 amino acids in the CDR3, from cysteine to phenylalanine inclusive. CDR3 DNA only is kept here, 48 bases in frame from base 1. As encoded in the germline V gene, CDR1 is SGDLS while CDR2 is YYNGEE. What the time point label conveys for this sample: before trial treatment. Donors were enrolled in RACIN, a single-arm phase I dose-escalation trial combining nivolumab, ipilimumab, aspirin, low-dose cyclophosphamide and low-dose radiotherapy. Patients were eligible if they had advanced solid tumors that were TIL-negative.

The source material was PBMCs, sampled before treatment. The V and J genes are TRBV9 and TRBJ2-1, with the D call perhaps TRBD1 or TRBD2, as 6 bases match in each case. The clonotype originates from a male donor with prostate cancer. CDR3 loop: CASSEGGGSSYNEQFF. At the DNA level, the sequence is TGTGCCAGCAGCGAAGGAGGGGGTAGCTCCTACAATGAGCAGTTCTTC.